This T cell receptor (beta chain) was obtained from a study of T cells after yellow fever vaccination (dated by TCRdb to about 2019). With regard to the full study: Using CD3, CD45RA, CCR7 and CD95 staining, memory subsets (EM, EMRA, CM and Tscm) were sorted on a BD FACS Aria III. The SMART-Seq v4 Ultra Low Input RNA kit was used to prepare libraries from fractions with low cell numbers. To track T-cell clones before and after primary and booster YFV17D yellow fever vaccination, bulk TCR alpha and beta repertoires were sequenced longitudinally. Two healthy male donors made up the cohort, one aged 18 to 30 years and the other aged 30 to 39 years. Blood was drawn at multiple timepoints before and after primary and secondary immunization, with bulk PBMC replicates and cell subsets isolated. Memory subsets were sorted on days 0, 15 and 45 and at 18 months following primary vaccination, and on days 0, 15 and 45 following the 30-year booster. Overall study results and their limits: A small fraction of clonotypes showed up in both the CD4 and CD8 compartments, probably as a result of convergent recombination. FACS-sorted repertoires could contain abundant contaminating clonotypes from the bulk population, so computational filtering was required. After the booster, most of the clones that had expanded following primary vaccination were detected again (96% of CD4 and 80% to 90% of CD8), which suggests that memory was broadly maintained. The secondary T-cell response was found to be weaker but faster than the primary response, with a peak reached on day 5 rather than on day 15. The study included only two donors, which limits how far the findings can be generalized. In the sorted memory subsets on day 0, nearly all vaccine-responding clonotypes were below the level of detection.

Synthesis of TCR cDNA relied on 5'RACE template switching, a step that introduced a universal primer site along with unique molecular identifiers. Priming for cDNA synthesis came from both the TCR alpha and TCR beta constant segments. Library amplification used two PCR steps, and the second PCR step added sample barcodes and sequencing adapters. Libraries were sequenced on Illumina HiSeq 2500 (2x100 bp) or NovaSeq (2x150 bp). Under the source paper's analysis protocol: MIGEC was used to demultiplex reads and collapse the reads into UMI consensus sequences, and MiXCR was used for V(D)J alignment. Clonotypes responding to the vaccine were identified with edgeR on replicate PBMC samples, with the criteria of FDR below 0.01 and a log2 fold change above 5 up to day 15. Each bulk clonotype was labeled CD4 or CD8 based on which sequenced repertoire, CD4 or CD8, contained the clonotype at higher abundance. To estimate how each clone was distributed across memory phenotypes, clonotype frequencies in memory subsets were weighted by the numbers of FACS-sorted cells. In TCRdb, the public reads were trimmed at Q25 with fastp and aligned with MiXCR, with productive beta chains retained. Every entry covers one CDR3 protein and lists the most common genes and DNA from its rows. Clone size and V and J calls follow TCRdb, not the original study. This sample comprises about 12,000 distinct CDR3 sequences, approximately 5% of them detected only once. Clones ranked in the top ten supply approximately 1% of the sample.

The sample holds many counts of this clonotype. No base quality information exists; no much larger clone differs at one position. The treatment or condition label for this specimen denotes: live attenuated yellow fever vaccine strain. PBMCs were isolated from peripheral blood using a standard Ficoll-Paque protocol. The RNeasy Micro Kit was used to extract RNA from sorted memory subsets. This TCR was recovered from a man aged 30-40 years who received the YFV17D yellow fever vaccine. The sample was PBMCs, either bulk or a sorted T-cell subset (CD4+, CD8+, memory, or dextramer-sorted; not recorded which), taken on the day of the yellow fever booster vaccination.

CDR3 reads: CASSTGTSVPTDTQYF. The nucleotide sequence is given as TGTGCCAGCAGTACCGGGACTAGCGTGCCCACAGATACGCAGTATTTT. The sequence is built from TRBV5-4 and TRBJ2-3; TRBD2 matches 10 bases in the middle. Its CDR3 holds 16 amino acids, cysteine through phenylalanine. This entry keeps only the CDR3 DNA: 48 bases, framed from base 1. The germline V gene encodes CDR1 SGHNT and CDR2 YYREEE (reference sequence). From V the trimming removes 5 bases and from J it removes 2 bases, while the gene matches leave 8 bases of the junction unaccounted for.